In this sample, the clone carrying this TCR beta chain turned up a few times. The record originates from a study of T cells in Graves' hyperthyroidism and ophthalmopathy. Amplification yielded TCR beta CDR3 regions, with RNA transcripts as the source. Primed by the HTBI set, a first-round RT-PCR was run on the TCR CDR3. TCRdb ran MiXCR on the multiplex PCR reads and lists one entry per CDR3 protein. Of 500,000 or so distinct CDR3 sequences listed, 17% are singletons. Germline CDR1 and CDR2: SEHNR and FQNEAQ (reference sequence). The length of the CDR3 is 18 residues. Trimming left V 1 base short and J 1 base short, with 19 bases between.

The chain joins TRBV7-9 to TRBJ1-1; TRBD1 is a possible D gene (5 bases). Sequenced sample: blood. The receptor was derived from a woman aged 18-29 years with Graves' ophthalmopathy. The CDR3 reads CASSLGGAGGTPNTEAFF. CDR3 in DNA: TGTGCCAGCAGCTTAGGCGGGGCTGGTGGGACGCCGAACACTGAAGCTTTCTTT.